This T cell receptor (beta chain) was sequenced for a study of T cell responses to AZD1222 COVID-19 vaccine. Data came from immunoSEQ multiplex PCR; TCRdb stores just in-frame clones and leaves some out. The sample shows 150,000 to 200,000 clones, over 85% of them seen only once. Points on this clone: Antigen unknown. It is unclear where the CDR3 begins or ends on the DNA, so no DNA is shown, and the CDR3 is as TCRdb lists it.

In germline, CDR1 is MNHEY, CDR2 SVGEGT. The CDR3 extends over 13 residues, inclusive of both ends. Study-wide results and limits: Two AZD1222 administrations were followed by greater Spike-specific TCR breadth and depth. Repertoire samples came only from after the peak T cell response.

This sequence was found in an adult in good health. The sequencing here drew on peripheral blood, taken on day 0 of AZD1222 vaccination. The rearrangement uses TRBV6-2 or TRBV6-3 and TRBJ1-1; whether TRBD1, the table's D call, matches the DNA was not checked. CDR3 in amino acids: CASSSSGQGEAFF.